Listed below are T cell receptor beta chains from one sample, sequenced in a study of shared clonotypes between healthy human individuals. The method was immunoSEQ multiplex PCR; TCRdb's version includes in-frame clones alone and lacks a portion of them. The table has about 2.2 million clones, around 95% seen once. Material: naive CD8+ T cells from PBMCs. These receptors all come from a young man in good health. Some clones in this sample may be carry-over from other donors' samples. CDR3s include the opening cysteine and the closing phenylalanine or tryptophan. D genes are given only for firm matches. A row's size may be missing; if present it is once, few, many or a size class.

j_call	clone_size	v_call	d_call	cdr3_aa	cdr3_nt
TRBJ2-6	NA	TRBV9	NA	CASSVDSPDSGANVLTF	TGTGCCAGCAGCGTAGATTCGCCGGACTCTGGGGCCAACGTCCTGACTTTC
TRBJ2-1	NA	TRBV29-1	TRBD2	CSVSTREGIRHEQFF	TGCAGCGTTTCTACCAGGGAGGGGATACGGCATGAGCAGTTCTTC
TRBJ2-4	NA	TRBV27	TRBD2	CASSSRTSGKLAKNIQYF	TGTGCCAGCAGTTCCCGGACTAGCGGGAAGCTAGCCAAAAACATTCAGTACTTC
TRBJ1-1	NA	TRBV7-2	NA	CASSSAGRLINTEAFF	TGTGCCAGCAGCTCAGCAGGGCGGCTTATCAACACTGAAGCTTTCTTT
TRBJ2-1	NA	TRBV27	NA	CASSLGVLYEQFF	TGTGCCAGCAGTTTGGGAGTTCTCTATGAGCAGTTCTTC
TRBJ2-7	once	TRBV4-3	NA	CASSPGLASAYEQYF	TGCGCCAGCAGCCCTGGGTTAGCGAGTGCCTACGAGCAGTACTTC
TRBJ2-2	NA	TRBV7-2	NA	CASSNQGAGELFF	TGTGCCAGCAGCAACCAGGGCGCCGGGGAGCTGTTTTTT
TRBJ2-1	NA	TRBV5-1	TRBD1	CASSLAGTGPYNEQFF	TGCGCCAGCAGCTTGGCCGGGACAGGGCCATACAATGAGCAGTTCTTC
TRBJ1-2	NA	TRBV7-8	NA	CASSVRTAPSYGYTF	TGTGCCAGCAGCGTGAGGACAGCACCTTCTTATGGCTACACCTTC
TRBJ1-1	once	TRBV28	NA	CASSSLSGWGTEAFF	TGTGCCAGCAGTTCCCTCTCAGGGTGGGGCACTGAAGCTTTCTTT
TRBJ1-5	few	TRBV27	NA	CASSLLGGSPQHF	TGTGCCAGCAGTTTATTGGGCGGCTCGCCCCAGCATTTT
TRBJ2-1	NA	TRBV19	TRBD2	CASSIWASGAYNEQFF	TGTGCCAGTAGTATTTGGGCTAGCGGGGCTTACAATGAGCAGTTCTTC
TRBJ2-7	NA	TRBV7-7	TRBD1	CASSLGQGFYEQYF	TGTGCCAGCAGCTTGGGACAGGGGTTCTACGAGCAGTACTTC
TRBJ1-2	once	TRBV28	TRBD1	CASSFQGENGYTF	TGTGCCAGCAGTTTCCAGGGGGAAAATGGCTACACCTTC
TRBJ2-7	NA	TRBV28	NA	CASSPHIEQYF	TGTGCCAGCAGTCCCCATATCGAGCAGTACTTC
TRBJ1-1	once	TRBV27	NA	CASSLKDRGTEAFF	TGTGCCAGCAGTTTAAAGGACAGAGGAACTGAAGCTTTCTTT
TRBJ2-1	NA	TRBV27	NA	CASSLWDAENEQFF	TGTGCCAGCAGTTTATGGGACGCCGAAAATGAGCAGTTCTTC
TRBJ2-2	few	TRBV19	NA	CASSWFGLNTGELFF	TGTGCCAGTAGTTGGTTCGGGCTCAACACCGGGGAGCTGTTTTTT
TRBJ1-2	NA	TRBV6-1	NA	CASSLVRTSGYGYTF	TGTGCCAGCAGCTTGGTGAGGACTAGTGGATATGGCTACACCTTC
TRBJ1-5	once	TRBV16	NA	CASSPTRNQPQHF	TGTGCCAGCAGCCCAACCAGAAATCAGCCCCAGCATTTT
TRBJ2-5	NA	TRBV19	NA	CASKTRQDQETQYF	TGTGCCAGTAAGACCCGACAAGATCAAGAGACCCAGTACTTC
TRBJ2-1	NA	TRBV7-2	NA	CASSIRADNEQFF	TGTGCCAGCAGTATCCGAGCGGACAATGAGCAGTTCTTC
TRBJ1-2	NA	TRBV28	NA	CASSNLRGQTYGYTF	TGTGCCAGCAGTAATCTCAGGGGACAAACCTATGGCTACACCTTC
TRBJ1-6	NA	TRBV18	NA	CASSPAGYNSPLHF	TGTGCCAGCTCACCGGCGGGTTATAATTCACCCCTCCACTTT
TRBJ2-7	many	TRBV28	NA	CASSFSYEQYF	TGTGCCAGCAGTTTCTCCTACGAGCAGTACTTC
TRBJ2-7	NA	TRBV4-1	NA	CASSQDHGSYEQYF	TGCGCCAGCAGCCAAGATCACGGCAGCTACGAGCAGTACTTC
TRBJ2-1	once	TRBV19	NA	CAPPRFHEQFF	TGTGCCCCCCCCCGTTTTCATGAGCAGTTCTTC
TRBJ2-2	NA	TRBV28	TRBD1	CASSLRQGDTGELFF	TGTGCCAGCAGTTTACGGCAGGGGGACACCGGGGAGCTGTTTTTT
TRBJ2-1	NA	TRBV4-3	TRBD2	CASSQASGAEQFF	TGCGCCAGCAGCCAGGCTAGCGGGGCTGAGCAGTTCTTC
TRBJ1-5	NA	TRBV27	NA	CASSLSWGYNQPQHF	TGTGCCAGCAGTTTATCGTGGGGATACAATCAGCCCCAGCATTTT
TRBJ1-5	NA	TRBV19	NA	CASSIGGNQPQHF	TGTGCCAGTAGTATAGGGGGCAATCAGCCCCAGCATTTT
TRBJ2-1	once	TRBV2	TRBD1	CASTPGTGYYNEQFF	TGTGCCAGCACCCCCGGGACAGGGTATTACAATGAGCAGTTCTTC
TRBJ1-4	NA	TRBV28	NA	CASSLLEGRINEKLFF	TGTGCCAGCAGTTTATTAGAGGGACGGATTAATGAAAAACTGTTTTTT
TRBJ2-7	NA	TRBV13	NA	CASSYPGQFYEQYF	TGTGCCAGCAGCTACCCGGGACAATTCTACGAGCAGTACTTC
TRBJ2-7	once	TRBV6-5	TRBD2	CASTARGGGTYEQYF	TGTGCCAGCACCGCACGGGGCGGGGGGACCTACGAGCAGTACTTC
TRBJ1-1	NA	TRBV28	NA	CASSFFQSAKAFF	TGTGCCAGCAGTTTTTTTCAATCGGCAAAAGCTTTCTTT
TRBJ2-7	NA	TRBV29-1	TRBD2	CSALGTSGTYEQYF	TGCAGCGCCCTAGGGACTAGCGGGACCTACGAGCAGTACTTC
TRBJ1-2	NA	TRBV4-1	TRBD1	CASSQPTGAKFYGYTF	TGCGCCAGCAGCCAACCGACAGGGGCCAAATTCTATGGCTACACCTTC
TRBJ2-1	NA	TRBV7-9	NA	CASSPRGTENEQFF	TGTGCCAGCAGCCCCAGAGGTACAGAAAATGAGCAGTTCTTC
TRBJ2-1	NA	TRBV14	NA	CASSQVVARAEFF	TGTGCCAGCAGCCAAGTCGTGGCGAGGGCCGAGTTCTTC
TRBJ2-7	NA	TRBV27	TRBD2	CASSLAGGTYEQYF	TGTGCCAGCAGCCTAGCGGGAGGGACCTACGAGCAGTACTTC
TRBJ1-5	NA	TRBV6-5	NA	CASSESWPQHF	TGTGCCAGCAGTGAATCGTGGCCCCAGCATTTT
TRBJ2-2	NA	TRBV4-1	NA	CASSQSGTHTGELFF	TGCGCCAGCAGCCAATCCGGGACACATACCGGGGAGCTGTTTTTT
TRBJ2-7	once	TRBV9	NA	CASSQTGGPPYEQYF	TGTGCCAGCAGCCAAACCGGGGGGCCCCCCTACGAGCAGTACTTC
TRBJ2-2	NA	TRBV2	NA	CASSEALIDPNTGELFF	TGTGCCAGCAGTGAAGCGCTTATCGACCCGAACACCGGGGAGCTGTTTTTT
TRBJ2-2	NA	TRBV2	TRBD2	CASSYTSAGGNTGELFF	TGTGCCAGCAGCTACACCTCGGCGGGAGGGAACACCGGGGAGCTGTTTTTT
TRBJ1-1	once	TRBV5-1	NA	CASSLGTVNTEAFF	TGCGCCAGCAGCTTGGGGACGGTGAACACTGAAGCTTTCTTT
TRBJ1-1	few	TRBV7-9	NA	CASSLDRLNTEAFF	TGTGCCAGCAGCTTAGACAGACTGAACACTGAAGCTTTCTTT
TRBJ2-1	NA	TRBV5-6	NA	CASSLAGRVAYNEQFF	TGTGCCAGCAGCTTGGCCGGTCGGGTAGCTTACAATGAGCAGTTCTTC
TRBJ2-7	NA	TRBV4-2	TRBD2	CASRRTPGREGIYEQYF	TGTGCCAGCAGGCGAACCCCTGGGCGGGAGGGTATATACGAGCAGTACTTC
TRBJ1-2	NA	TRBV13	NA	CASSSPGVAASHYGYTF	TGTGCCAGCAGCTCGCCTGGGGTCGCGGCTTCGCACTATGGCTACACCTTC
TRBJ1-5	NA	TRBV6-1	NA	CASSGRWDYSNQPQHF	TGTGCCAGCAGTGGGCGCTGGGATTATAGCAATCAGCCCCAGCATTTT
TRBJ2-1	NA	TRBV12-5	NA	CASGFSNYNEQFF	TGTGCTAGTGGTTTCTCGAACTACAATGAGCAGTTCTTC
TRBJ1-1	NA	TRBV28	NA	CASSFGPEDSSEAFF	TGTGCCAGCAGCTTCGGCCCAGAGGACAGTTCCGAAGCTTTCTTT
TRBJ2-2	NA	TRBV5-4	NA	CASSQNGGPNTGELFF	TGTGCCAGCAGCCAGAATGGGGGTCCGAACACCGGGGAGCTGTTTTTT
TRBJ2-1	NA	TRBV7-9	NA	CASSPVGNEQFF	TGTGCCAGCAGCCCCGTGGGGAATGAGCAGTTCTTC
TRBJ2-3	NA	TRBV6-6	NA	CAGGEDRSTDTQYF	TGTGCCGGAGGAGAGGACAGAAGCACAGATACGCAGTATTTT
TRBJ2-7	NA	TRBV27	TRBD2	CASGTSGSYFYEQYF	TGTGCCAGTGGAACTAGCGGGAGTTACTTTTACGAGCAGTACTTC
TRBJ2-7	NA	TRBV4-1	NA	CASSQVIRGSYEQYF	TGCGCCAGCAGCCAAGTGATCCGGGGCTCCTACGAGCAGTACTTC